These 16 T cell receptor beta chains originate from one sample sequenced in a study of kidney transplant recipient with SARS-CoV-2 infection. TCRdb redid the calling of the reads with MiXCR, one entry per CDR3 protein. The repertoire has fewer than 250,000 distinct CDR3 sequences, under 30% of them found once; the top ten carry 6% to 8.5%. Specimen: a blood sample, collected at baseline and on day 111 from a kidney transplant recipient. Source of these receptors: a young adult male patient who had COVID-19 and was a kidney transplant recipient. Some of the T cells may derive from the graft donor.

This clonotype was detected ten times or more. The rearrangement joins TRBV7-8 to TRBJ1-1; TRBD1 might be the D (6 bases). Germline-derived CDR1 and CDR2 are SGHVS and FQNEAQ. The CDR3 contains 16 residues. Trimming removed 2 bases at V and 6 bases at J, with 19 bases between. The CDR3 bases are TGTGCCAGCAGCTTATTAATGGGGGGGGCGAGCCCTGAAGCTTTCTTT. Its protein product is CASSLLMGGASPEAFF.

This clonotype was found many times. Relative to the germline gene, one junction end is altered; a read error may explain this. The rearrangement links TRBV7-7 to TRBJ2-2; no firm D call. Germline V gene lookup returns CDR1 SSHAT and CDR2 FNYEAQ (reference sequence). The CDR3 consists of 16 residues. DNA of the CDR3: TGTGCTAGCAGCACGCGACTCGTAGGTGCCACCGGGGAGCTGTTTTTT. Protein product: CASSTRLVGATGELFF.

This clonotype came up many times. This chain joins TRBV29-1 and TRBJ1-2; 9 nucleotides line up with TRBD1. The CDR3 consists of 13 residues. Per the germline V gene, CDR1 is SQVTM and CDR2 is ANQGSEA. With V trimmed by 6 bases and J by 6 bases, 8 bases remained unmatched. The CDR3 DNA reads TGCAGCGTAGAGGGACAGGGCGTCAATGGCTACACCTTC. It translates to CSVEGQGVNGYTF.

This clonotype has a count of ten or more. The chain joins TRBV12-3 or TRBV12-4 to TRBJ2-2; D possibly corresponds to TRBD2 (5 bases). This CDR3 comprises 15 residues. Trimming left V 3 bases short and J 4 bases short, with 12 bases between. The CDR3, as DNA: TGTGCCAGCAGTTTTTTCGGGGTACCCACCGGGGAGCTGTTTTTT. It translates to CASSFFGVPTGELFF.

This clonotype came up many times. The rearrangement joins TRBV28 to TRBJ1-1; 10 nucleotides match TRBD1. The germline V gene encodes CDR1 MDHEN and CDR2 SYDVKM. After removal of 7 bases from V and 5 bases from J, the junction contained 7 bases not matched to a gene. This CDR3 has 14 residues. DNA for the CDR3: TGTGCCAGCACCTTGACAGGGGGCAGTACTGAAGCTTTCTTT. It encodes CASTLTGGSTEAFF.

This clonotype was seen repeatedly, ten times or more. This chain connects TRBV18 to TRBJ2-7; TRBD1 is a possible D gene (6 bases). Germline V gene data show CDR1 as KGHSH and CDR2 as LQKENI. The V end lost 0 bases, the J end lost 0 bases, and 18 bases lay between the germline ends. This CDR3 has 18 residues. Here the CDR3 reads CASSPPFAEQGSSYEQYF. Here the CDR3 DNA reads TGTGCCAGCTCACCACCGTTCGCGGAACAGGGAAGCTCCTACGAGCAGTACTTC.

This clonotype was detected many times. This rearrangement joins TRBV2 to TRBJ2-7; D remains unclear. This CDR3 spans 12 amino acids. V lost 2 bases, J lost 3 bases, and 5 bases lay in between. The germline V gene has CDR1 SNHLY and CDR2 FYNNEI. For the CDR3, the DNA is TGTGCCAGCAGTGAATATATCTACGAGCAGTACTTC. Its translation: CASSEYIYEQYF. Complete variable domain (other parts from reference TRBV2 and TRBJ2-7): EPEVTQTPSHQVTQMGQEVILRCVPISNHLYFYWYRQILGQKVEFLVSFYNNEISEKSEIFDDQFSVERPDGSNFTLKIRSTKLEDSAMYFCASSEYIYEQYFGPGTRLTVT.

With respect to this clonotype: Just one base apart from a much larger clone, this may be a read error. A read error is likely, as this CDR3 ends without the conserved phenylalanine or tryptophan. It is unclear where the CDR3 begins or ends on the DNA, so no DNA is shown, and the CDR3 is as TCRdb lists it. The CDR3 reads CASRPPETPRKTYGYTS. The V gene is TRBV12-2, the J gene TRBJ1-2. TRBV12-2 is given as a pseudogene. Inclusive of both ends, the CDR3 amounts to 17 amino acids.

The V gene is TRBV12-3 or TRBV12-4, the J gene TRBJ1-2; D remains unclear. V lost 5 bases and J 4 bases, leaving 23 bases between the germline ends. The CDR3 has 17 residues. For the CDR3, the DNA is TGTGCCAGCAGTCTGGTCAGCACAGCAAGAAAGACCTATGGCTACACCTTC. It specifies CASSLVSTARKTYGYTF.

Notes on this clonotype: With a much larger clone just one base away, this may be a read error. The DNA is omitted, as the CDR3 cannot be located on it reliably, and the CDR3 follows TCRdb's listing. The chain couples TRBV29-1 to TRBJ2-7; TRBD1, the D gene given by the table, was not confirmed from the DNA. The CDR3 spans 14 amino acids, including both terminal residues. Germline lookup yields CDR1 SQVTM and CDR2 ANQGSEA. CDR3 residues: CSVVGRGIGETRYF.

This clonotype was observed once. Just one base apart from a much larger clone, this may be a read error. The chain is built from TRBV29-1 and TRBJ2-1; 11 bases are shared with TRBD2. Germline V lookup: CDR1 SQVTM, CDR2 ANQGSEA. CDR3 length: 18 amino acids. Written as DNA, the CDR3 is TGCAGCGTTAAAGATGGGCAAGGGACTAGCGGACTAGACAATGAGCAGTTCTTC. It is translated as CSVKDGQGTSGLDNEQFF.

This clonotype is a singleton in its sample. A much bigger clone sits one base away, suggesting this may be a read error. The V and J genes are TRBV16 and TRBJ1-2; D gene unclear. CDR3 length: 17 amino acids. Germline CDR1 reads KGHSY; CDR2 reads FQNENV. The CDR3 protein is CAGSEGTVVRKTYGYTF. CDR3 nucleotide sequence: TGTGCCGGCAGCGAAGGTACGGTCGTTAGAAAGACCTATGGCTACACCTTC.

This clonotype was detected many times. The chain employs TRBV10-2 and TRBJ1-2; D is undetermined. CDR1 and CDR2 from the germline V gene are WSHSY and SAAADI. Trimming shortened V by 4 bases and J by 4 bases, and 22 bases separated the two germline ends. CDR3 length: 17 residues. This chain's CDR3 is CASSASDTSRKTYGYTF. The CDR3 nucleotides are TGCGCCAGCAGTGCGAGCGACACTTCTAGAAAGACCTATGGCTACACCTTC.

In this sample, this clonotype turned up many times. This chain links TRBV29-1 with TRBJ1-1; D might be TRBD1 (6 bases). Germline V lookup: CDR1 SQVTM, CDR2 ANQGSEA. The CDR3 has 13 residues. V lost 7 bases and J lost 2, with 14 bases in between. The CDR3 DNA reads TGCAGCGACGGACAGTTTTTTAACACTGAAGCTTTCTTT. Translating it yields CSDGQFFNTEAFF.

With respect to this clonotype: This may be a read error: a much more frequent sequence differs by one nucleotide. The rearrangement joins TRBV7-2 to TRBJ1-2; D is uncertain. The CDR3 sequence is 17 residues long. The germline gives CDR1 SGHTA, CDR2 FQGNSA. V lost 7 bases and J lost 4, with 25 bases in between. CDR3 in amino acids: CASNEGFRDGKTYGYTF. The CDR3 region has the DNA TGTGCCAGCAACGAAGGATTCAGAGACGGAAAGACCTATGGCTACACCTTC.

The rearrangement links TRBV4-1 to TRBJ2-3; 9 nucleotides agree with TRBD2. Germline values: CDR1 MGHRA, CDR2 YSYEKL. V dropped 4 bases and J dropped 3; count of bases not matched to a gene: 8. There are 16 residues in the CDR3. The CDR3 here is CASSRIAGEGTDTQYF. For the CDR3, the DNA is TGCGCCAGCAGCCGAATAGCGGGAGAAGGTACAGATACGCAGTATTTT.